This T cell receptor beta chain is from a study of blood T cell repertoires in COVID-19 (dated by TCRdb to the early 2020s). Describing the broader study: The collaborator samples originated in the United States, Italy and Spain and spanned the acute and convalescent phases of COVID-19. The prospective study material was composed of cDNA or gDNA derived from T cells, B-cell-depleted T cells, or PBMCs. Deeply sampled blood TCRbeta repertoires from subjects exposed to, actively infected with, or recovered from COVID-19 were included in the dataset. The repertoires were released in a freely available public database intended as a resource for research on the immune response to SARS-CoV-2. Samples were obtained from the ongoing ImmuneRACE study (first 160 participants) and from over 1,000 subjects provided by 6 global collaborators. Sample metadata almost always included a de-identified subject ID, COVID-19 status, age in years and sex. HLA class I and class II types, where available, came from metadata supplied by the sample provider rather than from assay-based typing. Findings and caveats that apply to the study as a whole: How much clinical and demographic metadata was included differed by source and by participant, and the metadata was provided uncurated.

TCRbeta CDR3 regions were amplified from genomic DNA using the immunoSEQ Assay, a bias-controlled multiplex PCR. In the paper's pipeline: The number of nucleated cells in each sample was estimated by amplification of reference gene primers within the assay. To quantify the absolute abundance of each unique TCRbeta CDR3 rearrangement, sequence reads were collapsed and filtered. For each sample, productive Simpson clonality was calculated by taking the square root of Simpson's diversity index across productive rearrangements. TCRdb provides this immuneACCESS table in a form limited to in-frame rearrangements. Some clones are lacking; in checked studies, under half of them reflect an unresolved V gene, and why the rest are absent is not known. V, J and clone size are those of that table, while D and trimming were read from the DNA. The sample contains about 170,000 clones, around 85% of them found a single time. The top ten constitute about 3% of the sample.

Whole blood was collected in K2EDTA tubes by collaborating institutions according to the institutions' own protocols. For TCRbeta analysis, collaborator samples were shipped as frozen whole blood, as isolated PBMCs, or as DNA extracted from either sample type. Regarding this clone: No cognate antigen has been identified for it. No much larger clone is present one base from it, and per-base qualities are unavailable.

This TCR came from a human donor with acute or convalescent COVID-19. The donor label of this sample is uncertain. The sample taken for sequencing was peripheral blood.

At the DNA level, the sequence is TGTGCCAGCAGCTTGGGTCTAGCGGGGAATGAGCAGTTCTTC. This gives the protein CASSLGLAGNEQFF. Rearrangement joined TRBV5-4 to TRBJ2-1; TRBD2 matches 9 bases in the middle. Its CDR3 holds 14 amino acids, cysteine through phenylalanine. The retained sequence is limited to the CDR3, 42 bases, with the frame set at the first base. From the germline V gene (reference sequence), CDR1 is SGHNT and CDR2 is YYREEE. At the junction V is shortened by 0 bases and J by 7 bases; bases outside the gene matches: 2. This CDR3, with the reference TRBV5-4 and TRBJ2-1 proteins standing in past its ends, gives the full variable domain ETGVTQSPTHLIKTRGQQVTLRCSSQSGHNTVSWYQQALGQGPQFIFQYYREEENGRGNFPPRFSGLQFPNYSSELNVNALELDDSALYLCASSLGLAGNEQFFGPGTRLTVL.